This T cell receptor (beta chain) was recovered during a study of cytomegalovirus exposure and HLA in healthy donors. Study information: Drawn from HLA-typed donors, approximately 86 million unique TCRs were held in an early data release.

This clone was counted a single time. Trimming cost V 2 bases and J 2 bases, with 15 bases left between them. From germline, CDR1 is SEHNR and CDR2 FQNEAQ (reference sequence). This CDR3 region has 16 residues. PCR primers comprised 60 Vbeta and 13 Jbeta primers. Libraries were prepared by immunoSEQ multiplex PCR; TCRdb keeps only in-frame clonotypes and omits some of them. Counted here are about 150,000 clones, over 60% occurring once; the ten biggest clones make up around 3.2%. What was sequenced was PBMCs. The receptor was derived from a man between 40 and 49 years old in good health and CMV-seronegative. The chain is built from TRBV7-9 and TRBJ1-2; tentatively, D is TRBD1 (6 bases). This chain's CDR3 is CASSLSLSDRNYGYTF. For the CDR3, the DNA is TGTGCCAGCAGCTTAAGTCTATCCGACAGGAACTATGGCTACACCTTC.